This passage covers 29 T cell receptor beta chains from one sample sequenced in a study of T cell responses to AZD1222 COVID-19 vaccine. The method was immunoSEQ multiplex PCR; TCRdb's version includes in-frame clones alone and lacks a portion of them. There are some 120,000 clones in the sample; 80% to 90% occur only once, and roughly 1.1% lies in the top ten. Material: peripheral blood, obtained on day 0 of AZD1222 vaccination. These receptors were taken from an adult in good health.

The J gene is TRBJ2-7, the V gene TRBV5-1; D gene uncertain. CDR3 size: 14 residues. Trimming left V 1 base short and J 2 bases short, with 10 bases between. CDR1 and CDR2 (germline): SGHRS, YFSETQ. Here the CDR3 DNA reads TGCGCCAGCAGCTTGTCCGACGGTCCCTACGAGCAGTACTTC. Protein sequence: CASSLSDGPYEQYF.

The V gene is TRBV12-5, the J gene TRBJ2-6; TRBD1 matches 7 bases. Per germline, CDR1 LGHNT and CDR2 FRNRAP. V shed 1 base and J 2 bases; nucleotides not matched to a gene: 11. The CDR3 contains 19 residues. The CDR3 loop reads CASGLGSGTANAGANVLTF. The CDR3 DNA is TGTGCTAGTGGTTTGGGGTCGGGGACAGCTAACGCTGGGGCCAACGTCCTGACTTTC.

The J gene is TRBJ1-3, the V gene TRBV18; D is unresolved. Trimming left V 4 bases short and J 1 base short, with 8 bases between. The length of the CDR3 is 14 residues. CDR1 is KGHSH, CDR2 LQKENI, per germline. CDR3 DNA sequence: TGTGCCAGCTCACGTTCCGTGTCTGGAAACACCATATATTTT. It translates to CASSRSVSGNTIYF.

The chain couples TRBV21-1 to TRBJ2-3; TRBD2, as called in the table, went unchecked against the DNA. TRBV21-1 is a documented pseudogene. The CDR3 totals 16 residues. The CDR3 here is CASSTCSGGRADTQYF. CDR3 in DNA: TGTGCCAGCAGCACCTGTAGCGGGGGGAGGGCAGATACGCAGTATTTT.

J is TRBJ2-7 and V is TRBV6-5; unclear D gene. CDR3 size: 15 residues. Germline values: CDR1 MNHEY, CDR2 SVGAGI. Trimming left V 6 bases short and J 3 bases short, with 18 bases between. This chain's CDR3 is CASRPRRDSGYEQYF. In nucleotides, the CDR3 is TGTGCCAGCAGGCCAAGGAGAGACTCAGGCTACGAGCAGTACTTC.

The chain uses TRBV25-1 and TRBJ2-7, with TRBD1 matching 8 bases. The CDR3 has 15 residues. Germline lookup yields CDR1 MGHDK and CDR2 SYGVNS. The V and J ends lost 1 base and 4 bases, in that order; junction bases with no gene match: 6. The CDR3 reads CASSEWAGGSYEQYF. For the CDR3, the DNA is TGTGCCAGCAGTGAATGGGCAGGGGGCTCGTACGAGCAGTACTTC.

The rearrangement joins TRBV3-1 (or the pseudogene TRBV3-2) to TRBJ2-1; 10 bases align to TRBD2. The CDR3 has 18 residues. Germline V lookup: CDR1 LGHDT, CDR2 YNNKEL (reference sequence). After removal of 0 bases from V and 3 bases from J, the junction contained 8 bases not matched to a gene. As DNA, the CDR3 is TGTGCCAGCAGCCAAGATCTAGGAGCGGGGGGGTTCTACAATGAGCAGTTCTTC. Translating gives CASSQDLGAGGFYNEQFF.

This clone was recorded only once. V usage is TRBV7-2 and J usage is TRBJ2-3; tentatively, D is TRBD2 (6 bases). Trimming removed 5 bases at V and 8 bases at J, with 14 bases between. CDR3 length equals 13 residues. Germline V lookup: CDR1 SGHTA, CDR2 FQGNSA. CDR3 nucleotides: TGTGCCAGCAGCATAGGGCGGAGGGGTACGCAGTATTTT. Its protein is CASSIGRRGTQYF.

V and J are TRBV18 and TRBJ1-2; D gene ambiguous. From germline, CDR1 is KGHSH and CDR2 LQKENI. V was shortened by 1 base and J by 3 bases, with 12 bases between the two germline ends. The CDR3 is 15 residues long. The CDR3 sequence is CASSPRSEADYGYTF. The CDR3 nucleotides read TGTGCCAGCTCACCACGTTCCGAGGCGGACTATGGCTACACCTTC.

V is TRBV12-5 and J is TRBJ2-7; 9 bases are a match to TRBD1. CDR3 length: 15 residues. In germline, CDR1 is LGHNT, CDR2 FRNRAP. V shed 6 bases, J shed 4 bases, and the junction held 10 bases outside the gene matches. CDR3 nucleotide sequence: TGTGCTAGTGGGCAGGGACAGGGAAGGTTTTACGAGCAGTACTTC. The encoded protein is CASGQGQGRFYEQYF.

About this clone: In the same sample, other DNA sequences code for this CDR3. The V gene is TRBV27, the J gene TRBJ2-2; 7 positions agree with TRBD2. Germline V gene sequence: CDR1 MNHEY, CDR2 SMNVEV (reference sequence). J gave up 4 bases and V 2 bases, and 1 base lay outside the gene matches. CDR3 length: 14 residues. This CDR3 reads CASSLTGGTGELFF. DNA for the CDR3: TGTGCCAGCAGTTTAACGGGGGGCACCGGGGAGCTGTTTTTT.

Written as DNA, the CDR3 is TGTGGCATTTTAGTGGCCGGGGAGCTGTTTTTT. This gives the protein CGILVAGELFF. This rearrangement joins TRBV27 to TRBJ2-2; D gene uncertain. Germline V CDR1 and CDR2: MNHEY, SMNVEV (reference sequence). This CDR3 comprises 11 residues.

The genes are TRBV7-9 and TRBJ2-2, with 12 bases lining up with TRBD1. The germline gives CDR1 SEHNR, CDR2 FQNEAQ (reference sequence). With V trimmed by 5 bases and J by 5 bases, 15 bases remained unmatched. The CDR3 has 19 residues. The CDR3 spells CASSDIRDRGRFRTGELFF. The CDR3 DNA sequence: TGTGCCAGCAGCGATATACGGGACAGGGGGCGATTTCGAACCGGGGAGCTGTTTTTT.

The chain uses TRBV19 and TRBJ1-1; TRBD1 matches at 11 bases. The CDR3 totals 16 residues. V lost 5 bases and J lost 0; bases outside the gene matches: 5. The germline V gene has CDR1 LNHDA and CDR2 SQIVND (reference sequence). CDR3 in DNA: TGTGCCAGTAGTCCAGGGACAGGGGGTTTGAACACTGAAGCTTTCTTT. It is translated as CASSPGTGGLNTEAFF.

The chain is built from TRBV6-5 and TRBJ1-2; D remains ambiguous. The V gene's germline CDR1 is MNHEY and CDR2 SVGAGI. The CDR3 sequence is 14 residues long. V gave up 0 bases and J gave up 5 bases, with 10 bases separating them. CDR3 DNA: TGTGCCAGCAGTTACTCCGGTAGCCATTATGGCTACACCTTC. Translating gives CASSYSGSHYGYTF.

The rearrangement links TRBV29-1 to TRBJ2-3, with D maybe TRBD2 (6 bases). V was pared by 4 bases and J by 2 bases, with 10 bases between. The germline gives CDR1 SQVTM, CDR2 ANQGSEA. CDR3 size: 13 residues. Written as DNA, the CDR3 is TGCAGCGTTGTGCGCGGGGCCACAGATACGCAGTATTTT. This encodes CSVVRGATDTQYF.

This clone appeared once. The V gene is TRBV9, the J gene TRBJ1-2, with D unclear. The CDR3 loop spans 17 amino acids. Germline V CDR1 and CDR2: SGDLS, YYNGEE. Trimming cost V 6 bases and J 5 bases, with 26 bases left between them. Here the CDR3 reads CASTPSWRDEGSYGYTF. The CDR3 DNA follows: TGTGCCAGCACCCCCTCCTGGCGGGATGAGGGCTCGTATGGCTACACCTTC.

CDR3 nucleotides: TGTGCCAGCAAGTCGGGACTAGCGGGGAGCACAGATACGCAGTATTTT. Translated, it gives CASKSGLAGSTDTQYF. The J gene is TRBJ2-3, the V gene TRBV7-9; 13 nucleotides align to TRBD2. The V gene end was trimmed by 7 bases and the J gene end by 0 bases; junction bases not matched to a gene: 4. This CDR3 contains 16 residues. The germline V gene has CDR1 SEHNR and CDR2 FQNEAQ (reference sequence).

This clone was recorded once. CDR3 nucleotides: TGTGCCAGCAGCCAGGGTAGAAGCTACGAGCAGTACTTC. This sequence encodes CASSQGRSYEQYF. The gene calls are TRBV3-1 (or the pseudogene TRBV3-2) and TRBJ2-7; D is ambiguous. CDR1 is LGHDT and CDR2 is YNNKEL in the germline V gene (reference sequence). V gave up 3 bases and J gave up 3 bases, with 9 bases separating them. CDR3 length equals 13 residues.

The rearrangement joins TRBV5-1 to TRBJ2-1; 7 bases align to TRBD2. V shed 1 base and J 3 bases; nucleotides not matched to a gene: 10. The CDR3 has 17 amino acids. Germline CDR1 is SGHRS and CDR2 is YFSETQ. The CDR3 nucleotides read TGCGCCAGCAGCTTGCACGGGTCGCGGGGGATCTACAATGAGCAGTTCTTC. As protein: CASSLHGSRGIYNEQFF.

The CDR3 nucleotides read TGTGCCAGCGGGCTGCAGGTCCCCTACGAGCAGTACTTC. This translates into CASGLQVPYEQYF. The chain joins TRBV6-5 to TRBJ2-7; D not certain. Between the trimmed V and J ends, which lost 8 bases and 2 bases, there was a span of 13 bases. The CDR3 contains 13 residues. The germline V gene has CDR1 MNHEY and CDR2 SVGAGI.

The chain uses TRBV6-2 or TRBV6-3 and TRBJ2-7; 11 bases fit TRBD2. CDR1 is MNHEY, CDR2 SVGEGT, per germline. V shed 5 bases and J 1 base; nucleotides not matched to a gene: 7. The CDR3 runs 16 residues. The chain's CDR3 is CASSTSGGIGSYEQYF. CDR3 DNA sequence: TGTGCCAGCAGTACTAGCGGGGGAATAGGTTCCTACGAGCAGTACTTC.

The sample holds a few counts of this clone. The gene calls are TRBV9 and TRBJ1-6, with D perhaps TRBD1 (5 bases). The CDR3 covers 14 residues. The V gene's germline CDR1 is SGDLS and CDR2 YYNGEE. Trimming shortened V by 4 bases and J by 7 bases, and 12 bases separated the two germline ends. In nucleotides, the CDR3 is TGTGCCAGCAGCTGGAGAGGGGAGAATTCACCCCTCCACTTT. This translates into CASSWRGENSPLHF.

The chain employs TRBV19 and TRBJ2-4; a possible D gene is TRBD2 (6 bases). Germline CDR1 and CDR2: LNHDA and SQIVND (reference sequence). The CDR3 is made up of 14 amino acids. The V end lost 5 bases, the J end lost 3 bases, and 11 bases lay between the germline ends. The CDR3 nucleotides read TGTGCCAGTAGTGCCCGGAGGGACAAAAACATTCAGTACTTC. This translates into CASSARRDKNIQYF.

This clone has only one observation. The chain recombines TRBV12-5 with TRBJ1-2; TRBD1 agrees at 8 bases. The CDR3 extends over 13 amino acids. CDR1 LGHNT and CDR2 FRNRAP come from the germline V gene. The J segment lost 4 bases and the V segment lost 6 bases, leaving 4 bases of the junction unmatched. The CDR3: CASGTQGGYGYTF. In DNA form, the CDR3 reads TGTGCTAGTGGAACACAGGGGGGCTATGGCTACACCTTC.

The chain links TRBV6-2 or TRBV6-3 to TRBJ2-7; either TRBD1 or TRBD2 may fit D (6 bases each). This CDR3 contains 15 residues. Germline V gene sequence: CDR1 MNHEY, CDR2 SVGEGT. Trimming left V 2 bases short and J 0 bases short, with 11 bases between. CDR3 sequence: CASSYEGGGSYEQYF. The DNA of the CDR3 is TGTGCCAGCAGTTACGAGGGGGGAGGCTCCTACGAGCAGTACTTC.

This chain connects TRBV18 to TRBJ1-1, with 7 bases aligning to TRBD1. The CDR3 covers 14 residues. Germline assignment: CDR1 KGHSH and CDR2 LQKENI. V lost 5 bases to trimming and J lost 5 bases; unmatched junction nucleotides: 8. CDR3 in amino acids: CASSASTGITEAFF. The CDR3 nucleotides are TGTGCCAGCTCAGCCTCGACAGGGATAACTGAAGCTTTCTTT.

This clone has more than one count but fewer than ten. The rearrangement links TRBV25-1 to TRBJ2-3; D gene unclear. From germline, CDR1 is MGHDK and CDR2 SYGVNS. V was cut by 3 bases and J by 11 bases, with 6 bases left in between. The CDR3 covers 10 residues. CDR3 nucleotide sequence: TGTGCCAGCAGTGATTTCAAGCAGTATTTT. This codes for CASSDFKQYF. Using reference TRBV25-1 and TRBJ2-3 for the parts outside the CDR3, the full variable domain is EADIYQTPRYLVIGTGKKITLECSQTMGHDKMYWYQQDPGMELHLIHYSYGVNSTEKGDLSSESTVSRIRTEHFPLTLESARPSHTSQYLCASSDFKQYFGPGTRLTVL.

V usage is TRBV19 and J usage is TRBJ1-5; D gene uncertain. V was pared by 7 bases and J by 7 bases, with 11 bases between. Germline CDR1 is LNHDA and CDR2 is SQIVND (reference sequence). The CDR3 runs to 12 residues. CDR3 region: CASNFLNQPQHF. CDR3 nucleotides: TGTGCCAGTAACTTCCTGAACCAGCCCCAGCATTTT.